Sequencing of this T cell receptor (beta chain) was carried out in a study of blood T cell repertoires in COVID-19. Whole-study context: Collection of acute and convalescent COVID-19 samples took place in the United States, Italy and Spain. The analysed material was cDNA or gDNA that came from T cells, B-cell-depleted T cells, or PBMCs.

There are 14 residues in the CDR3. With V trimmed by 4 bases and J by 5 bases, 5 bases remained unmatched. Germline V lookup: CDR1 SGHTS, CDR2 YDEGEE. Original processing notes: Estimation of nucleated cell counts was performed using reference gene primer amplification. The protocol was immunoSEQ multiplex PCR, while the TCRdb copy is restricted to in-frame clones and leaves out a portion. V, J and clone size reflect that table, while D and trimming were determined from the DNA. The sample holds about 91,000 clones, about four fifths seen once. This sequence was found in a man aged 45-65 years with active or convalescent COVID-19. This chain links TRBV5-8 with TRBJ2-3; TRBD1 agrees at 9 bases. The sample consisted of peripheral blood. In nucleotides, the CDR3 is TGTGCCAGCAGCCCACAGGGGGCCGGAGATACGCAGTATTTT. This sequence encodes CASSPQGAGDTQYF.